This T cell receptor beta chain was captured by sequencing in a study of technical replicates of blood from a few donors. Using immunoSEQ multiplex PCR, the repertoire was profiled, and TCRdb retains in-frame clones only, with some absent. The repertoire holds roughly 66,000 clones, with 75% to 90% as singletons. The CDR3 is made up of 13 amino acids. V gave up 0 bases and J gave up 5 bases, with 7 bases separating them. Germline lookup yields CDR1 LGHNA and CDR2 YNFKEQ. This chain joins TRBV4-2 and TRBJ2-5; no reliable D call. Input material: PBMCs. This clonotype originated in a human donor in good health. Some clones in this sample may be carry-over from other donors' samples. Here the CDR3 DNA reads TGTGCCAGCAGCCAAGACCTAGAGGAGACCCAGTACTTC. Its translation is CASSQDLEETQYF.